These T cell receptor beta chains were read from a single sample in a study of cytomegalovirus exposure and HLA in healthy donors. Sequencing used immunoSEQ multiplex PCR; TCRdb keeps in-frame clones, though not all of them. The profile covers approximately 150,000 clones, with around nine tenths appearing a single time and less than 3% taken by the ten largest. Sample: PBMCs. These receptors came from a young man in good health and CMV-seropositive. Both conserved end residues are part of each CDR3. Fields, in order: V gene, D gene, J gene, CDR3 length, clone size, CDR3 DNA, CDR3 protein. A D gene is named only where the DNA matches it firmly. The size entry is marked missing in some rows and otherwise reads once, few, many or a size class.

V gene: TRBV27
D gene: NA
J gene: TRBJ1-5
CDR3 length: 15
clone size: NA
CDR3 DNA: TGTGCCAGCAGTTCGGGACTCGAGGGTAATCAGCCCCAGCATTTT
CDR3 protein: CASSSGLEGNQPQHF

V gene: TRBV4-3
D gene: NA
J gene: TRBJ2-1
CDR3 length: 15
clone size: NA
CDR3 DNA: TGCGCCAGCAGCCCCATGGAGGGGTCCAGTGGTGAGCAGTTCTTC
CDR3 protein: CASSPMEGSSGEQFF

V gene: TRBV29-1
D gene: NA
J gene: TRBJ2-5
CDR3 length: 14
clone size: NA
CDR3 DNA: TGCAGCGTTATACAGTTATACCTCCAAGAGACCCAGTACTTC
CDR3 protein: CSVIQLYLQETQYF

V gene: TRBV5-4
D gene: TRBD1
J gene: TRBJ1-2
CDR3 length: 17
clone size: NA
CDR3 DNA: TGTGCCAGCAGCTTTGGGGCCGGGACAGGGGCGGGCTATGGCTACACCTTC
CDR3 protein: CASSFGAGTGAGYGYTF

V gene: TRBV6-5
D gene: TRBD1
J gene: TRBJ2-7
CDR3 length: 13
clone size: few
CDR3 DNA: TGTGCCAGCAGCCTGGCAGGGGGCCACGAGCAGTACTTC
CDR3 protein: CASSLAGGHEQYF

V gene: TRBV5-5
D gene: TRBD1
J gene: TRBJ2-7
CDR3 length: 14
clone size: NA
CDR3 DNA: TGTGCCAGCAGCTTCGGACAGGCAGGCTACGAGCAGTACTTC
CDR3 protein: CASSFGQAGYEQYF

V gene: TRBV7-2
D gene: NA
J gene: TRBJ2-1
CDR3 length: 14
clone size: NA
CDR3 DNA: TGTGCCAGCAGCCCATCCGTATTTGCGGGAAGGCAGTTCTTC
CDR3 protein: CASSPSVFAGRQFF

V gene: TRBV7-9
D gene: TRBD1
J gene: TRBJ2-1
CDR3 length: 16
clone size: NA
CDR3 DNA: TGTGCCAGCAGCCCGCCGACCGGGACAGCATACAATGAGCAGTTCTTC
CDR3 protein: CASSPPTGTAYNEQFF

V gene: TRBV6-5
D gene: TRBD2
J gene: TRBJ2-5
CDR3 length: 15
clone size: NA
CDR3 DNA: TGTGCCAGCAGTTACGATACTAGCGGAAAAGAGACCCAGTACTTC
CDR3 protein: CASSYDTSGKETQYF

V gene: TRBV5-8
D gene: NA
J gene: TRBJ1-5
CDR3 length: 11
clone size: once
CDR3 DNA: TGTGCCAGCAGCCAGGATTTACCCCAGCATTTT
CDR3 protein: CASSQDLPQHF

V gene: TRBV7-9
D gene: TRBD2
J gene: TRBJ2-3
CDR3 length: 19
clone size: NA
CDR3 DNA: TGTGCCAGCAGCTTATGGTTTGGAGCTAGCGGGGGGTTCGCAGATACGCAGTATTTT
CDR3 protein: CASSLWFGASGGFADTQYF

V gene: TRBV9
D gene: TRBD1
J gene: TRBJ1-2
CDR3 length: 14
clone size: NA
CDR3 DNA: TGTGCCAGCAGCGTTCTAGGGACAGGGGAAGGCTACACCTTC
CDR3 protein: CASSVLGTGEGYTF

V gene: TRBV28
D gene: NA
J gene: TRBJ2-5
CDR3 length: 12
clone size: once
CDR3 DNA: TGTGCCAGCAGTCCTGAGTTCGGGACCCAGTACTTC
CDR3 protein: CASSPEFGTQYF

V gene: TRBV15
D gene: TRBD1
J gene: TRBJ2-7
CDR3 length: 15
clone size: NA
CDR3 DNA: TGTGCCACCAGGCGACAGGGGGTAGGTTCCTACGAGCAGTACTTC
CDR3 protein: CATRRQGVGSYEQYF

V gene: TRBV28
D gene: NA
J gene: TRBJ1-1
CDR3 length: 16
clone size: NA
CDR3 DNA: TGTGCCAGCAGTTTAAGCACCGGACTGGGGTACACTGAAGCTTTCTTT
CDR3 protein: CASSLSTGLGYTEAFF

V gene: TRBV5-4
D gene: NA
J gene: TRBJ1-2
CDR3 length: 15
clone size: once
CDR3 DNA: TGTGCCAGCACCCTTCGAGGGTCGAAGATCTACGGCTACACCTTC
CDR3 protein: CASTLRGSKIYGYTF

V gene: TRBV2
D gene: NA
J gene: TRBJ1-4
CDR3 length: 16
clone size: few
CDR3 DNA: TGTGCCAGCAGTGGGCCCCTGGGGGGAACTAATGAAAAACTGTTTTTT
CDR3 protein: CASSGPLGGTNEKLFF

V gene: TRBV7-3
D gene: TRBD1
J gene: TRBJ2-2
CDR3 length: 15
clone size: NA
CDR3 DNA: TGTGCCAGCAGCTCGACAGGGCGGAACACCGGGGAGCTGTTTTTT
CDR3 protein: CASSSTGRNTGELFF

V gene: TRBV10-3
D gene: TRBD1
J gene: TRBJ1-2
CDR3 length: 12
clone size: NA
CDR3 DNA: TGTGCCATGACCGGGACAGGGAATGGCTACACCTTC
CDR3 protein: CAMTGTGNGYTF

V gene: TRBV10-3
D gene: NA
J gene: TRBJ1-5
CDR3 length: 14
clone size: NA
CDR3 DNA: TGTGCCGTCGGCAGGGAAGGGAGCAATCAGCCCCAGCATTTT
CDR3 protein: CAVGREGSNQPQHF

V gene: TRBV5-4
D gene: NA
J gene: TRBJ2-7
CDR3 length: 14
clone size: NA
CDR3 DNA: TGTGCCAGCAGCGGAGGAACTCTTTCCTACGAGCAGTACTTC
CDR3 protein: CASSGGTLSYEQYF

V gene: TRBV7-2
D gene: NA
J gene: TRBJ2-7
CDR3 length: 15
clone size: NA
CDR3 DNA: TGTGCCAGCAGCTTAGAAGGGCTAGCGAGATACGAGCAGTACTTC
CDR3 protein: CASSLEGLARYEQYF

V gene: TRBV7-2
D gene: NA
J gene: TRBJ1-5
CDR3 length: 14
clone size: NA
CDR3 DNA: TGTGCCACCGCCGGAGGGACCAACTTAGAGCCCCAGCATTTT
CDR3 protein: CATAGGTNLEPQHF

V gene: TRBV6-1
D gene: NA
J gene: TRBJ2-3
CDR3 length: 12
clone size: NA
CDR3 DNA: TGTGCCAGCACCTCCAGCACAGATACGCAGTATTTT
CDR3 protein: CASTSSTDTQYF

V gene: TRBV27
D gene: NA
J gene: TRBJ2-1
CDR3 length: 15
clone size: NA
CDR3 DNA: TGTGCCAGCAGTTTAGACATGAGCTCCTACAATGAGCAGTTCTTC
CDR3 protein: CASSLDMSSYNEQFF

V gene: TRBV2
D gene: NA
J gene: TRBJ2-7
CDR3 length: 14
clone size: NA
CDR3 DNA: TGTGCCAGCAGTGATGAGCGACCCGGGAACGAGCAGTACTTC
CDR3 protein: CASSDERPGNEQYF

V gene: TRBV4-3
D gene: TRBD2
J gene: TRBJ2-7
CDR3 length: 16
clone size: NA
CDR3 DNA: TGCGCCAGCAGCCAAGACCGAGCGGGACTAACCTACGAGCAGTACTTC
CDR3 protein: CASSQDRAGLTYEQYF

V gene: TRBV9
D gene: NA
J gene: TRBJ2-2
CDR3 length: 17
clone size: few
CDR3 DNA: TGTGCCAGCAGCGGGGGGGGCCCCGGACTACCCACCGGGGAGCTGTTTTTT
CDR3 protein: CASSGGGPGLPTGELFF

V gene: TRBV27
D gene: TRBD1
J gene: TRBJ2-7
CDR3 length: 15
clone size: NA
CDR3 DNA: TGTGCCAGCAGTTTTTCGAGACAGGGAGTCTACGAGCAGTACTTC
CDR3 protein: CASSFSRQGVYEQYF

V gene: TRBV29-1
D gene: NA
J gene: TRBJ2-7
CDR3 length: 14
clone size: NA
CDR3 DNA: TGCAGCGCCTCGACAGGCCTGAGATCCTACGAGCAGTACTTC
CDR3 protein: CSASTGLRSYEQYF

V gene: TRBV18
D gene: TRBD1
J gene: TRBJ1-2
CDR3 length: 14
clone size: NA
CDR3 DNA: TGTGCCAGCTCACCTACTCGGACAGGGGATGGCTACACCTTC
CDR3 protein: CASSPTRTGDGYTF

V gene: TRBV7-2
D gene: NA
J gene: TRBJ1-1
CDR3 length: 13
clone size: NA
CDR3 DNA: TGTGCCAGCAGCCCCACGGGGTTGACTGAAGCTTTCTTT
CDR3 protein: CASSPTGLTEAFF

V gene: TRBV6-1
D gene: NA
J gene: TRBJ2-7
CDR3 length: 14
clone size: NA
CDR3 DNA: TGTGCCAGCAGTGGTAGAGGGACTCTACGGGAGCAGTACTTC
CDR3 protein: CASSGRGTLREQYF

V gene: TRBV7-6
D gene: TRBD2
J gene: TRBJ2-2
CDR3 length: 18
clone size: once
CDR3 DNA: TGTGCCAGCAGCCCCGACCTAGCGGGGGCATCGAACACCGGGGAGCTGTTTTTT
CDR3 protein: CASSPDLAGASNTGELFF

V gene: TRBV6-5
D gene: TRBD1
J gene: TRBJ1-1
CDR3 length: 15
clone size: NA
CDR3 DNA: TGTGCCAGCAGTTTAGAAACCGGACAGGGGGCCGAAGCTTTCTTT
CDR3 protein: CASSLETGQGAEAFF

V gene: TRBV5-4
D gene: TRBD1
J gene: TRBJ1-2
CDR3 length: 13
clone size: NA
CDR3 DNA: TGTGCCAGCCGGACAGGAATTAACTATGGCTACACCTTC
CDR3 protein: CASRTGINYGYTF

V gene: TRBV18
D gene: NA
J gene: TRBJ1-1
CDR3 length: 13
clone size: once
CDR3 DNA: TGTGCCAGCTCACCACGGCAGAACACTGAAGCTTTCTTT
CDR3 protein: CASSPRQNTEAFF

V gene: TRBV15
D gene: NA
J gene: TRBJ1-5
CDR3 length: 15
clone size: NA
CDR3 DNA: TGTGCCACCAGCAGAGATCACGGGGGAACCGGGCCCCAGCATTTT
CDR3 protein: CATSRDHGGTGPQHF

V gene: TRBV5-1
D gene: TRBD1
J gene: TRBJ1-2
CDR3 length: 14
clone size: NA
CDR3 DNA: TGCGCCAGCAGCGCCTCGGGACAGGCATTTGGCTACACCTTC
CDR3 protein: CASSASGQAFGYTF

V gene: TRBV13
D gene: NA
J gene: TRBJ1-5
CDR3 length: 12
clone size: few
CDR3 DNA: TGTGCCAGCAGCTTAGGTAGACAGCCCCAGCATTTT
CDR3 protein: CASSLGRQPQHF

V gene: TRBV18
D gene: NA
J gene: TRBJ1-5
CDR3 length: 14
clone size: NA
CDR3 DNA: TGTGCCAGCTCACCTAGGACAGCCGATCAGCCCCAGCATTTT
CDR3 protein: CASSPRTADQPQHF

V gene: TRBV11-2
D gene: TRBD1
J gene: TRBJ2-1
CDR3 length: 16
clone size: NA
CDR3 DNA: TGTGCCAGCAGCTTCCCCGGTGGACAGGGAGGCGATGAGCAGTTCTTC
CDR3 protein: CASSFPGGQGGDEQFF

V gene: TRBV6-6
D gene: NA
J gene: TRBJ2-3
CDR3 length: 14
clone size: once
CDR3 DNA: TGTGCCTCAGGGGCGGGAGAGGAGTCAGATACGCAGTATTTT
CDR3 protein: CASGAGEESDTQYF

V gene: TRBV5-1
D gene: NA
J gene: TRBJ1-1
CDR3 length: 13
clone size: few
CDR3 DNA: TGCGCCAGCAGCTTGGTCAGGGACACTGAAGCTTTCTTT
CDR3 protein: CASSLVRDTEAFF

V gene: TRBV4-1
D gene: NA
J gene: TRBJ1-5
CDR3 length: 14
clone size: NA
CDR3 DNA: TGCGCCAGCAGCCAAGAGGGGGCTGATCAGCCCCAGCATTTT
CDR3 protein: CASSQEGADQPQHF

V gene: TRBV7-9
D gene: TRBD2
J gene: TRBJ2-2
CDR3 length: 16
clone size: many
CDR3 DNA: TGTGCCAGCAGCAATAGAGCGGGAGTGGACACCGGGGAGCTGTTTTTT
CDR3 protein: CASSNRAGVDTGELFF